This is a list of T cell receptor beta chains from one sample in a study of cytomegalovirus exposure and HLA in healthy donors. Profiled with immunoSEQ multiplex PCR; TCRdb holds only in-frame clones, not every one. The sample lists approximately 100,000 clones; around 80% were seen once. Sequenced input: PBMCs. These receptors came from a man aged 60-69 years in good health and CMV-seronegative. The CDR3 runs from the conserved cysteine through the conserved F or W. D genes are given only for firm matches. The listing skips clone size in some rows; elsewhere it reads once, few, many or a size class.

DNA	CDR3	J	D	V	size
TGTGCCAGCAGCCAAGGGTACCGATATGGGTCCGAGGGACATCAATTCGGAGACACTGAAGCTTTCTTT	CASSQGYRYGSEGHQFGDTEAFF	TRBJ1-1	.	TRBV14	.
TGTGCCAGCAGCCAAGATCTACAGGGCGCTAATGAAAAACTGTTTTTT	CASSQDLQGANEKLFF	TRBJ1-4	.	TRBV4-2	few
TGTGCCAGCAGCGTCTTGGACACTGGAAACACCATATATTTT	CASSVLDTGNTIYF	TRBJ1-3	.	TRBV9	.
TGCGCCAGCAGCGAGACCTCGACAGCACCCAATTCACCCCTCCACTTT	CASSETSTAPNSPLHF	TRBJ1-6	.	TRBV5-1	.
TGCAGTGCTAGATCCCGGGGGTCCCAGTACTTC	CSARSRGSQYF	TRBJ2-5	.	TRBV20-1	.
TGTGCCAGTACTGCTCAGGGCCTCATGAACACTGAAGCTTTCTTT	CASTAQGLMNTEAFF	TRBJ1-1	.	TRBV19	.
TGCAGCGCCTCCGGCGTGGGGCAGATGAACACTGAAGCTTTCTTT	CSASGVGQMNTEAFF	TRBJ1-1	.	TRBV29-1	.
TGCGCCAGCAGCTTGACCGACAGGCAAGGATCACCCCTCCACTTT	CASSLTDRQGSPLHF	TRBJ1-6	.	TRBV5-1	.
TGTGCCCGCGGGAGGGGGTCGAACACCGGGGAGCTGTTTTTT	CARGRGSNTGELFF	TRBJ2-2	TRBD2	TRBV30	once
TGCGCCAGCAGCACCCAGGACGGGGGGTGGGAGACCCAGTACTTC	CASSTQDGGWETQYF	TRBJ2-5	TRBD2	TRBV5-1	.
TGTGCCAGCAGCGTAAGTCAGGGGGCGCAAAGCACAGATACGCAGTATTTT	CASSVSQGAQSTDTQYF	TRBJ2-3	TRBD1	TRBV9	.
TGCGCCAGCAGCCAGAGAGGGTACGAGTCAGATACGCAGTATTTT	CASSQRGYESDTQYF	TRBJ2-3	.	TRBV4-3	.
TGTGCCAGCACTATTAACAATTCACCCCTCCACTTT	CASTINNSPLHF	TRBJ1-6	.	TRBV6-5	.
TGCGCCAGCAGCCAAGCATCCGTTAGCGGGGGCGACTCCTACGAGCAGTACTTC	CASSQASVSGGDSYEQYF	TRBJ2-7	TRBD2	TRBV4-3	.
TGTGCCAGCAGCTTAAGACTAGCGGGGGGGGCCAACGTCCTGACTTTC	CASSLRLAGGANVLTF	TRBJ2-6	TRBD2	TRBV11-2	.
TGCGCCAGCAGCCAACACACAGGGAGGGGGGAGACCCAGTACTTC	CASSQHTGRGETQYF	TRBJ2-5	.	TRBV4-3	.